One and the same sample provided the 18 T cell receptor beta chains below, sequenced in a study of metastatic and nonmetastatic thyroid tumors. Every patient was untreated before thyroid surgery. TCRdb re-called clones from the PCR reads using MiXCR. Of tens of thousands of clones in the sample, around 13% were seen once. Sequenced sample: tumor tissue. These receptors came from a female donor with papillary thyroid cancer or a benign thyroid nodule (not recorded which). Some clones in this sample may be carry-over from other donors' samples.

This chain joins TRBV20-1 and TRBJ2-4, with 14 bases lining up with TRBD2. V lost 3 bases, J lost 0 bases, and 16 bases stayed unmatched. Germline CDR1 reads DFQATT; CDR2 reads SNEGSKA (reference sequence). CDR3 length equals 21 residues. The chain's CDR3 is CSASRIGTSGSSHGAKNIQYF. The CDR3 DNA follows: TGCAGTGCTAGTCGGATCGGGACTAGCGGGAGTTCCCATGGAGCCAAAAACATTCAGTACTTC.

This clone occurred many times. The chain joins TRBV5-1 to TRBJ2-4, with 13 bases lining up with TRBD2. Germline CDR1 SGHRS, CDR2 YFSETQ. This CDR3 comprises 15 residues. Trimming took 4 bases from V and 9 from J; bases not matched to a gene: 7. Here the CDR3 DNA reads TGCGCCAGCAGCGAACTAGCGGGAGGGAGGGGCATTCAGTACTTC. This gives the protein CASSELAGGRGIQYF.

This clone was seen many times. Other DNA sequences in this specimen translate into the identical CDR3. The chain combines TRBV2 with TRBJ2-2; D unresolved. The CDR3 has 16 residues. Germline values: CDR1 SNHLY, CDR2 FYNNEI. The V gene lost 7 bases and the J gene lost 4 bases, with 19 bases spanning the gap. CDR3 residues: CASKLLTPSGTGELFF. CDR3 DNA: TGTGCCAGCAAATTACTGACGCCGAGTGGCACCGGGGAGCTGTTTTTT.

This clone was counted ten times or more. Other DNA sequences within the sample encode an identical CDR3. The chain links TRBV11-1 to TRBJ1-1; possibly TRBD1 for D (5 bases). CDR1 is SGHAT and CDR2 is FQDESV in the germline V gene (reference sequence). V was clipped by 2 bases and J by 0 bases, with 16 bases between them. This CDR3 comprises 17 residues. Here the CDR3 DNA reads TGTGCCAGCAGCTTAAGCCGTCCGGGGGGAGTGAACACTGAAGCTTTCTTT. This codes for CASSLSRPGGVNTEAFF. Variable domain in full (rest from reference TRBV11-1 and TRBJ1-1): EAEVAQSPRYKITEKSQAVAFWCDPISGHATLYWYRQILGQGPELLVQFQDESVVDDSQLPKDRFSAERLKGVDSTLKIQPAELGDSAMYLCASSLSRPGGVNTEAFFGQGTRLTVV.

This clone was detected ten times or more. The gene calls are TRBV20-1 and TRBJ2-1; TRBD2 aligns across 13 bases. This CDR3 has 15 amino acids. J gave up 4 bases and V 6 bases, and 6 bases lay outside the gene matches. Germline V CDR1 and CDR2: DFQATT, SNEGSKA (reference sequence). The CDR3 nucleotides read TGCAGTGCCACAGGACTAGCGGGAGTATACAATGAGCAGTTCTTC. Its translation: CSATGLAGVYNEQFF.

This clone was seen ten or more times. V is TRBV7-6 and J is TRBJ2-1; a possible D gene is TRBD1 (6 bases). CDR1 and CDR2 (germline): SGHVS, FNYEAQ. This CDR3 region has 15 residues. V lost 5 bases and J 3 bases, leaving 14 bases between the germline ends. CDR3 residues: CASSPGVPLYNEQFF. Written as DNA, the CDR3 is TGTGCCAGCAGCCCAGGGGTTCCCCTCTACAATGAGCAGTTCTTC.

This clone was observed at least ten times. The V gene is TRBV30, the J gene TRBJ1-5; D is possibly TRBD1 (5 bases). V lost 0 bases, J lost 5 bases, and 11 bases lay in between. The CDR3 consists of 14 residues. Germline CDR1 is GTSNPN and CDR2 is SVGIG (reference sequence). CDR3 protein: CAWSVRRGYQPQHF. CDR3 in DNA: TGTGCCTGGAGTGTACGGAGGGGCTATCAGCCCCAGCATTTT. Full variable domain (rest looked up from reference TRBV30 and TRBJ1-5): SQTIHQWPATLVQPVGSPLSLECTVEGTSNPNLYWYRQAAGRGLQLLFYSVGIGQISSEVPQNLSASRPQDRQFILSSKKLLLSDSGFYLCAWSVRRGYQPQHFGDGTRLSIL.

This clone has ten or more counts. The J gene is TRBJ2-3, the V gene TRBV11-2; no definite D call. The V end lost 1 base, the J end lost 3 bases, and 2 bases lay between the germline ends. CDR3 size: 12 residues. Germline V lookup: CDR1 SGHAT, CDR2 FQNNGV. The CDR3 DNA reads TGTGCCAGCAGCTTAGTAACAGATACGCAGTATTTT. The encoded protein is CASSLVTDTQYF.

This clone was seen ten or more times. The gene calls are TRBV15 and TRBJ2-3; 10 positions match TRBD2. The CDR3 consists of 19 residues. CDR1 LNHNV and CDR2 YYDKDF come from the germline V gene (reference sequence). With V trimmed by 1 base and J by 5 bases, 15 bases remained unmatched. The CDR3 here is CATSRGGSGRALGIDTQYF. Here the CDR3 DNA reads TGTGCCACCAGCAGAGGTGGGAGCGGGAGGGCCCTCGGAATAGATACGCAGTATTTT.

In its sample, this clone was seen many times. The chain combines TRBV5-1 with TRBJ1-1, with TRBD1 matching 9 bases. Trimming cost V 0 bases and J 2 bases; bases outside gene matches: 5. The CDR3 sequence is 16 residues long. From germline, CDR1 is SGHRS and CDR2 YFSETQ. The CDR3 reads CASSLAGQGSNTEAFF. In DNA form, the CDR3 reads TGCGCCAGCAGCTTGGCGGGACAGGGTTCAAACACTGAAGCTTTCTTT.

Concerning this clone itself: Possible read error: a much larger clone is one base away. The chain is built from TRBV28 and TRBJ1-1; tentatively, D is TRBD1 (5 bases). CDR3 length: 14 amino acids. The germline V gene has CDR1 MDHEN and CDR2 SYDVKM. The CDR3 loop reads CASSLVGGYTEASF. The DNA of the CDR3 is TGTGCCAGCAGTTTAGTCGGGGGTTACACTGAAGCTTCCTTT.

The table lists this clone with a few counts. One end of the junction fails to match germline, which may point to a read error. The chain is built from TRBV27 and TRBJ2-7; 9 bases are a match to TRBD1. The V gene's germline CDR1 is MNHEY and CDR2 SMNVEV (reference sequence). The CDR3 runs 18 residues. The CDR3 loop reads CASILYYEAGQGTYEQYF. The CDR3 nucleotides read TGTGCCAGCATTTTATATTACGAGGCCGGACAGGGGACCTACGAGCAGTACTTC.

There are many counts of this clone. The chain carries TRBV20-1 and TRBJ1-3; 7 bases are a match to TRBD1. Germline CDR1 reads DFQATT; CDR2 reads SNEGSKA (reference sequence). The CDR3 consists of 14 residues. V lost 1 base and J lost 2; bases outside the gene matches: 2. CDR3 DNA: TGCAGTGCTAGAGTAACAGGGGCTGGAAACACCATATATTTT. It translates to CSARVTGAGNTIYF.

This clone showed up many times. The chain has TRBV9 and TRBJ1-1; 8 nucleotides match TRBD1. Trimming took 3 bases from V and 10 from J; bases not matched to a gene: 5. There are 12 residues in the CDR3. From germline, CDR1 is SGDLS and CDR2 YYNGEE. CDR3 loop: CASSAGGRVAFF. The CDR3 DNA is TGTGCCAGCAGCGCAGGGGGCCGGGTAGCTTTCTTT.

This clone was seen ten or more times. J is TRBJ2-5 and V is TRBV11-3; possible D gene TRBD1, 6 bases. V was cut by 1 base and J by 1 base, with 7 bases left in between. Germline values: CDR1 SGHNT, CDR2 YENEEA. The CDR3 sequence is 14 residues long. In nucleotides, the CDR3 is TGTGCCAGCAGCTTAGGGACAGTCCAAGAGACCCAGTACTTC. It is translated as CASSLGTVQETQYF. The whole variable domain, remainder taken from reference TRBV11-3 and TRBJ2-5, is EAGVVQSPRYKIIEKKQPVAFWCNPISGHNTLYWYLQNLGQGPELLIRYENEEAVDDSQLPKDRFSAERLKGVDSTLKIQPAELGDSAVYLCASSLGTVQETQYFGPGTRLLVL.

Comment on this clone: A read error is possible here, since a much larger clone lies one base away. In the same sample, other DNA sequences code for this CDR3. The rearrangement joins TRBV7-9 to TRBJ2-5, with D possibly TRBD2 on 6 matching bases. The CDR3 has 17 amino acids. Germline V lookup: CDR1 SEHNR, CDR2 FQNEAQ (reference sequence). With 11 bases removed from V and 5 bases from J, the gap between germline ends came to 30 bases. The CDR3 DNA reads as TGTGCCTCCTGCCCTGGGAGGTCGTTTGGTGTAGGGGAGACCCAGTACTTC. Translation: CASCPGRSFGVGETQYF.

This clone was counted at least ten times. This sequence joins TRBV29-1 and TRBJ1-2; D gene ambiguous. The CDR3 is 13 amino acids. V was clipped by 4 bases and J by 7 bases, with 16 bases between them. CDR1 is SQVTM and CDR2 is ANQGSEA in the germline V gene. The CDR3 is CSVAPREEPGYTF. CDR3 bases: TGCAGCGTTGCGCCTAGGGAGGAACCTGGCTACACCTTC.

This clone was counted ten times or more. The CDR3 loop reads CSVEDAGTGVEEQYF. The DNA of the CDR3 is TGCAGCGTTGAAGATGCCGGGACAGGGGTGGAAGAGCAGTACTTC. The chain recombines TRBV29-1 with TRBJ2-7; 10 positions agree with TRBD1. The V and J ends lost 0 bases and 7 bases, in that order; junction bases with no gene match: 9. CDR1 and CDR2 from the germline V gene are SQVTM and ANQGSEA. The CDR3 has 15 amino acids.